This T cell receptor (beta chain) stems from a study of brain T cells in children with intractable seizures. CDR1 is KGHDR, CDR2 SFDVKD, per germline. This CDR3 comprises 16 residues. V shed 7 bases, J shed 2 bases, and the junction held 6 bases outside the gene matches. Study-level points and caveats: Viral specificity was inferred only from CDR3 similarity; HCMV serostatus was unknown.

On this clone: Its antigen is unidentified.

Described time point: blood from clinic visit 5 months post-surgery; TSC patient then seizure free. Pre-surgery treatment included at least one anti-epileptic drug. Assay used: immunoSEQ multiplex PCR; TCRdb lists only in-frame clones, some missing. The sample carries approximately 330,000 clones, 93% recorded once. Sequencing used peripheral blood, obtained more than 4 months after surgery. The receptor was isolated from a boy under two years old with tuberous sclerosis and intractable seizures. The chain joins TRBV24-1 to TRBJ2-3; TRBD2 matches 12 bases. The CDR3 spells CATSPSSGRATDTQYF. CDR3 coding DNA: TGTGCCACCAGCCCCTCTAGCGGGAGGGCCACAGATACGCAGTATTTT.